This T cell receptor (beta chain) emerged from a study of radiotherapy plus CTLA-4 blockade in lung cancer. Looking at the study overall: Overall, less than 20% of patients showed an objective response, while about 31% attained disease control.

Repertoires were generated with immunoSEQ multiplex PCR, while TCRdb's copy carries only in-frame clones and drops some. The profile shows 95,000 to 150,000 clones, around 89% of them singletons. A word on this clone: The antigen is unknown.

The V gene lost 4 bases and the J gene lost 4 bases, with 16 bases spanning the gap. The CDR3 sequence is 15 residues long. The germline gives CDR1 MNHEY, CDR2 SMNVEV (reference sequence). Findings and limits, study-wide: The best prediction of response reportedly came from early blood T cell clone dynamics, with interferon-beta.

This receptor was obtained from a human donor with non-small cell lung cancer that progressed on radiotherapy plus ipilimumab. Sequenced here: peripheral blood, sampled from a patient treated with radiotherapy plus ipilimumab. This chain uses TRBV27 with TRBJ2-5, with a weak D call TRBD2 (5 bases). The CDR3: CASSSRTPGGETQYF. In DNA form, the CDR3 reads TGTGCCAGCAGTTCTCGGACTCCCGGAGGAGAGACCCAGTACTTC.